This T cell receptor (beta chain) was observed in a study of CD8 T cells in Susac syndrome. The wider study: Clinically active disease was present in six of the sequenced Susac syndrome patients. Eight of these patients were in remission.

Negative isolation yielded CD4+ and CD8+ T cells, and FACS enriched TEMRA cells. In germline, CDR1 is MNHEY, CDR2 SVGAGI. Trimming cost V 6 bases and J 6 bases, with 12 bases left between them. The CDR3 is 12 residues long. Findings and limits, study-wide: The Susac syndrome CD4+ T cell repertoires displayed no clonal expansion.

An input of 0.5 to 1 ug of RNA was subjected to reverse transcription using random hexamers. Amplification of TCR beta CDR3 was carried out by immunoSEQ multiplex PCR, which covered 54 Vbeta and 13 Jbeta segments. Using its own MiXCR run on the immunoSEQ multiplex PCR reads, TCRdb lists one record per CDR3 protein. The sample yields approximately 260,000 distinct CDR3 sequences, 90% to 97% seen once. Of note for this clonotype: The antigen is unknown.

Specimen: CD4+ T cells from PBMCs. The sequence came from a human donor with Susac syndrome. The chain uses TRBV6-5 and TRBJ2-7; no clear D. CDR3 DNA sequence: TGTGCCAGCAGCTCATCCCTACCCGAGCAGTACTTC. Translating it yields CASSSSLPEQYF.